This TCR beta chain originates from a study of T cells after yellow fever vaccination. Overall study findings and caveats: Booster samples showed a return of most primary-vaccination clones (about 97% CD4, 85% to 90% CD8).

UMIs and a universal primer site were added when TCR cDNA was made by 5'RACE template switching. TCRdb fed the 5' RACE reads into MiXCR, producing one record per CDR3 protein. The repertoire holds roughly 160,000 distinct CDR3 sequences, with 5.5% to 7.5% as singletons. CDR1 is MRHNA, CDR2 SNTAGT, per germline. This CDR3 is 10 amino acids long. Between the trimmed V and J ends, which lost 8 bases and 7 bases, there was a span of 5 bases. In this sample, this clonotype turned up many times. Its target is unknown. This receptor was identified in a man aged 18 to 30 who received the YFV17D yellow fever vaccine. This sequence joins TRBV6-4 and TRBJ1-4, with D unclear. Source: CD4+ T cells sorted from PBMCs, taken 5 days after the first yellow fever vaccination. The CDR3 nucleotides read TGTGCCAGCCGGGGTGAAAAACTGTTTTTT. Protein: CASRGEKLFF.